This T cell receptor (beta chain) was identified in a study of blood T cell repertoires in COVID-19. Turning to the study itself: The samples span acute and convalescent COVID-19 from the United States, Italy and Spain.

Authors' processing steps: Estimates of nucleated cell counts were drawn from the amplification of reference gene primers. The repertoire was sequenced with immunoSEQ multiplex PCR; TCRdb's copy has only in-frame clones and lacks some. D and trimming come from the DNA, and the V and J calls and clone size come from that table. This sample has fewer than 300,000 clones, with approximately 82% found just once. Germline lookup yields CDR1 LNHDA and CDR2 SQIVND (reference sequence). The CDR3 totals 16 residues. The germline V and J ends were trimmed by 5 bases and 1 base, with 12 bases remaining between them.

The sample consisted of peripheral blood. The rearrangement links TRBV19 to TRBJ2-6, with a possible D match to TRBD1 (6 bases). This sequence originates from a woman between 18 and 30 years old with acute or convalescent COVID-19. The CDR3 loop reads CASSRPGQSGANVLTF. The CDR3 DNA reads TGTGCCAGTAGTCGCCCCGGACAGTCTGGGGCCAACGTCCTGACTTTC. The full variable domain, completed using reference TRBV19 and TRBJ2-6, is DGGITQSPKYLFRKEGQNVTLSCEQNLNHDAMYWYRQDPGQGLRLIYYSQIVNDFQKGDIAEGYSVSREKKESFPLTVTSAQKNPTAFYLCASSRPGQSGANVLTFGAGSRLTVL.